A single sample gave rise to the 21 T cell receptor beta chains below, sequenced in a study of cytomegalovirus exposure and HLA in healthy donors. Profiling relied on immunoSEQ multiplex PCR, and the TCRdb table lists in-frame clones only, not all of them. The table has under 200,000 clones, 91% seen once. The specimen was PBMCs. These receptors came from a woman aged 18-29 years in good health and CMV-seropositive.

The chain is built from TRBV7-2 and TRBJ2-2; 9 bases align to TRBD1. With V trimmed by 5 bases and J by 6 bases, 4 bases remained unmatched. CDR3 length: 14 residues. Germline CDR1 is SGHTA and CDR2 is FQGNSA. CDR3 sequence reads: CASSRTGVPGELFF. The DNA for the CDR3 is TGTGCCAGCAGCAGGACAGGGGTCCCCGGGGAGCTGTTTTTT.

The rearrangement links TRBV4-3 to TRBJ2-7, with a possible D match to TRBD2 (5 bases). Germline CDR1 LGHNA, CDR2 YSLEER. V was shortened by 4 bases and J by 5 bases, with 9 bases between the two germline ends. The CDR3 spans 12 residues. In nucleotides, the CDR3 is TGCGCCAGCAGCCGAACTAGGAACGAGCAGTACTTC. Protein sequence: CASSRTRNEQYF.

The J gene is TRBJ1-1, the V gene TRBV10-3; D possibly corresponds to TRBD1 (6 bases). The V gene lost 10 bases and the J gene lost 3 bases, with 15 bases spanning the gap. CDR3 length: 13 amino acids. The germline V gene has CDR1 ENHRY and CDR2 SYGVKD. The chain's CDR3 is CATALHRDTEAFF. The CDR3, as DNA: TGTGCCACCGCGCTTCACAGGGACACTGAAGCTTTCTTT.

J is TRBJ2-2 and V is TRBV6-5; D is perhaps TRBD2 (5 bases). There are 16 residues in the CDR3. With 0 bases removed from V and 1 base from J, the gap between germline ends came to 9 bases. Per the germline V gene, CDR1 is MNHEY and CDR2 is SVGAGI. CDR3 DNA sequence: TGTGCCAGCAGTTACTCAGGAGGTTGGAACACCGGGGAGCTGTTTTTT. Translated: CASSYSGGWNTGELFF.

The chain combines TRBV25-1 with TRBJ2-5, with D possibly matching TRBD1 (5 bases). Germline V gene lookup returns CDR1 MGHDK and CDR2 SYGVNS. V was clipped by 2 bases and J by 2 bases, with 9 bases between them. CDR3 size: 14 residues. This CDR3 reads CASSEGAPQETQYF. As DNA, the CDR3 is TGTGCCAGCAGTGAAGGGGCTCCTCAAGAGACCCAGTACTTC.

The chain employs TRBV19 and TRBJ1-5; a weak D match, TRBD1 (6 bases). Germline CDR1 and CDR2: LNHDA and SQIVND (reference sequence). The V end was cut by 2 bases, the J end by 5 bases, with 13 bases between. There are 15 residues in the CDR3. The CDR3 sequence: CASSIIQGSYQPQHF. As DNA, the CDR3 is TGTGCCAGTAGTATAATTCAGGGGTCATATCAGCCCCAGCATTTT.

The chain recombines TRBV7-9 with TRBJ2-6, with TRBD2 identical over 7 bases. The V and J ends lost 0 bases and 0 bases, in that order; junction bases with no gene match: 5. The germline gives CDR1 SEHNR, CDR2 FQNEAQ (reference sequence). The CDR3 loop spans 18 amino acids. The CDR3 DNA reads as TGTGCCAGCAGCTTAGCGTCGGGAGGTGTCTCTGGGGCCAACGTCCTGACTTTC. Its protein is CASSLASGGVSGANVLTF.

V usage is TRBV5-6 and J usage is TRBJ2-7; 9 nucleotides line up with TRBD1. The CDR3 extends over 15 amino acids. Per the germline V gene, CDR1 is SGHDT and CDR2 is YYEEEE. V was clipped by 0 bases and J by 7 bases; unmatched bases: 8. The CDR3 loop is CASSLAGTGTLEQYF. Written as DNA, the CDR3 is TGTGCCAGCAGCTTGGCCGGGACAGGGACCCTTGAGCAGTACTTC.

The chain uses TRBV4-3 and TRBJ2-1, with D possibly TRBD2 on 5 matching bases. Per the germline V gene, CDR1 is LGHNA and CDR2 is YSLEER. This CDR3 contains 16 residues. V gave up 1 base and J gave up 0 bases, with 10 bases separating them. The CDR3 DNA reads TGCGCCAGCAGCCAAGCTAGGGAGAGCTCCTACAATGAGCAGTTCTTC. It translates to CASSQARESSYNEQFF.

The chain couples TRBV7-8 to TRBJ1-2; TRBD1 aligns across 9 bases. Germline V gene sequence: CDR1 SGHVS, CDR2 FQNEAQ. CDR3 length: 17 amino acids. V shed 0 bases and J 3 bases; nucleotides not matched to a gene: 8. In nucleotides, the CDR3 is TGTGCCAGCAGCTTAGCCCCGGGACAGGGCGTCTACTATGGCTACACCTTC. Translating it yields CASSLAPGQGVYYGYTF.

CDR3 nucleotide sequence: TGTGCCAGCAGCACCCCCTTAGGAGGGACGGCCATCAATGAGCAGTTCTTC. This gives the protein CASSTPLGGTAINEQFF. The J gene is TRBJ2-1, the V gene TRBV5-5; D perhaps matches TRBD2 (6 bases). The ends were cut back, 4 bases at V and 6 bases at J, with 23 bases in the middle. The CDR3 consists of 17 residues. The germline V gene has CDR1 SGHKS and CDR2 YYEKEE (reference sequence). Full variable domain (outside the CDR3, taken from reference TRBV5-5 and TRBJ2-1): DAGVTQSPTHLIKTRGQQVTLRCSPISGHKSVSWYQQVLGQGPQFIFQYYEKEERGRGNFPDRFSARQFPNYSSELNVNALLLGDSALYLCASSTPLGGTAINEQFFGPGTRLTVL.

This clone has only one observation. The genes are TRBV29-1 and TRBJ1-2; TRBD1 might be the D (6 bases). Trimming took 7 bases from V and 8 from J, leaving 17 bases between them. Germline CDR1 SQVTM, CDR2 ANQGSEA. This CDR3 region has 12 residues. The CDR3 coding sequence is TGCAGCGCATCCGATCGCGGGGGCGGCTACACCTTC. Protein: CSASDRGGGYTF.

The rearrangement links TRBV11-2 to TRBJ1-4; D remains ambiguous. V dropped 3 bases and J dropped 12 bases, with 14 bases sitting between them. Germline CDR1 SGHAT, CDR2 FQNNGV. The CDR3 totals 13 residues. The CDR3 loop reads CASSFKPLSELFF. The CDR3 region has the DNA TGTGCCAGCAGCTTCAAGCCCCTTAGTGAACTGTTTTTT.

The V gene is TRBV7-9, the J gene TRBJ2-1; 12 bases line up with TRBD1. Looked up from germline, CDR1 is SEHNR and CDR2 is FQNEAQ (reference sequence). J was trimmed by 1 base and V by 6 bases; bases with no gene match: 10. The CDR3 loop spans 18 amino acids. The CDR3 loop reads CASRVGQGAALSYNEQFF. The CDR3 DNA sequence: TGTGCCAGCAGAGTGGGACAGGGGGCAGCGCTTTCCTACAATGAGCAGTTCTTC.

The V call is TRBV4-2, the J call TRBJ2-7, with a possible D match to TRBD1 (5 bases). The V gene's germline CDR1 is LGHNA and CDR2 YNFKEQ. The CDR3 is made up of 14 amino acids. V was trimmed by 1 base and J by 6 bases, leaving 13 bases between them. CDR3 sequence reads: CASSQAGRGTEQYF. CDR3 DNA: TGTGCCAGCAGCCAAGCCGGTAGGGGCACCGAGCAGTACTTC.

This chain connects TRBV4-1 to TRBJ2-3; 11 nucleotides align to TRBD2. CDR1 is MGHRA and CDR2 is YSYEKL in the germline V gene. The CDR3 spans 15 residues. V shed 4 bases, J shed 3 bases, and the junction held 3 bases outside the gene matches. The CDR3 DNA reads TGCGCCAGCAGCCTCACTAGCGGGAGAACAGATACGCAGTATTTT. This encodes CASSLTSGRTDTQYF.

The gene calls are TRBV7-9 and TRBJ2-7; D might be TRBD1 (5 bases). The V end lost 5 bases, the J end lost 5 bases, and 19 bases lay between the germline ends. CDR1 and CDR2 from the germline V gene are SEHNR and FQNEAQ (reference sequence). CDR3 length equals 15 residues. The DNA for the CDR3 is TGTGCCAGCAGCCGTGGACAAAAAAGGGGCGACGAGCAGTACTTC. As protein: CASSRGQKRGDEQYF.

The V call is TRBV2, the J call TRBJ2-2; TRBD2 matches at 12 bases. This CDR3 region has 21 residues. With V trimmed by 6 bases and J by 0 bases, 17 bases remained unmatched. Per the germline V gene, CDR1 is SNHLY and CDR2 is FYNNEI. CDR3 sequence: CASSYTSGGPQLLSNTGELFF. DNA for the CDR3: TGTGCCAGCAGCTATACTAGCGGGGGGCCCCAATTACTATCGAACACCGGGGAGCTGTTTTTT.

This rearrangement joins TRBV27 to TRBJ2-1; tentative D call: TRBD2 (7 bases). The CDR3 is 17 amino acids. Germline lookup yields CDR1 MNHEY and CDR2 SMNVEV (reference sequence). The V gene lost 5 bases and the J gene lost 2 bases, with 19 bases spanning the gap. The CDR3 DNA is TGTGCCAGCAGTCCCGGGGGCTCGGGAGGCCCCTACAATGAGCAGTTCTTC. The encoded protein is CASSPGGSGGPYNEQFF.

The V gene is TRBV4-3, the J gene TRBJ2-6; D gene ambiguous. V was trimmed by 4 bases and J by 4 bases, leaving 8 bases between them. The length of the CDR3 is 14 residues. The germline gives CDR1 LGHNA, CDR2 YSLEER. The chain's CDR3 is CASSRETGANVLTF. The CDR3 DNA is TGCGCCAGCAGCCGCGAGACAGGGGCCAACGTCCTGACTTTC.

This clone was found once. This chain joins TRBV10-2 and TRBJ2-3; D perhaps matches TRBD2 (5 bases). The CDR3 covers 14 residues. V lost 3 bases, J lost 3 bases, and 10 bases lay in between. CDR1 WSHSY and CDR2 SAAADI come from the germline V gene. The CDR3 DNA reads TGCGCCAGCAGTGACGGCGGGTTTACAGATACGCAGTATTTT. Residues: CASSDGGFTDTQYF.